These 26 T cell receptor beta chains came from one sample sequenced in a study of blood T cell repertoires in COVID-19. Assay used: immunoSEQ multiplex PCR; TCRdb lists only in-frame clones, some missing. In the table there are roughly 180,000 clones, 65% to 85% of which are singletons. Sequenced input: PBMCs or T cells enriched from blood (not recorded which). Receptors originate from a woman in her 40s with acute COVID-19.

The rearrangement links TRBV7-3 to TRBJ2-1; TRBD2 aligns across 9 bases. V lost 5 bases, J lost 7 bases, and 9 bases stayed unmatched. The CDR3 consists of 15 residues. Germline assignment: CDR1 SGHTA and CDR2 FQGTGA. This chain's CDR3 is CASSPLSGGRNEQFF. CDR3 DNA: TGTGCCAGCAGCCCCTTGAGCGGGGGGAGGAATGAGCAGTTCTTC.

This chain uses TRBV21-1 with TRBJ2-6; the D call of TRBD2 is as the table states it, not checked on the DNA. TRBV21-1 is annotated as a pseudogene. The CDR3 runs to 10 residues. In DNA form, the CDR3 reads TGTGCCACCCGGAGGGAGAAGCTGACTTTC. Its translation is CATRREKLTF.

The chain couples TRBV4-1 to TRBJ2-3; no clear D gene. CDR3 size: 14 residues. Germline lookup yields CDR1 MGHRA and CDR2 YSYEKL. Trimming removed 1 base at V and 2 bases at J, with 7 bases between. The CDR3 here is CASSQVAFTDTQYF. The CDR3 nucleotides read TGCGCCAGCAGCCAAGTGGCCTTCACAGATACGCAGTATTTT.

The chain combines TRBV27 with TRBJ2-4; TRBD2 matches at 13 bases. The CDR3 is 13 residues long. V gave up 5 bases and J gave up 12 bases; unmatched junction bases: 4. The V gene's germline CDR1 is MNHEY and CDR2 SMNVEV (reference sequence). CDR3 protein: CASSGTSGARQYF. CDR3 DNA: TGTGCCAGCAGTGGGACTAGCGGGGCCCGTCAGTACTTC.

The rearrangement uses TRBV7-8 and TRBJ1-1, with unresolved D. V was cut by 1 base and J by 6 bases, with 12 bases left in between. The CDR3 contains 14 residues. The germline CDR1 and CDR2 sequences are SGHVS and FQNEAQ. DNA of the CDR3: TGTGCCAGCAGCTTAGAGAGGGTGGCGGCTGAAGCTTTCTTT. Translating gives CASSLERVAAEAFF. The full variable domain, its missing parts supplied by reference TRBV7-8 and TRBJ1-1, is GAGVSQSPRYKVAKRGQDVALRCDPISGHVSLFWYQQALGQGPEFLTYFQNEAQLDKSGLPSDRFFAERPEGSVSTLKIQRTQQEDSAVYLCASSLERVAAEAFFGQGTRLTVV.

The V gene is TRBV2, the J gene TRBJ2-5, with 8 bases that match TRBD1. The trim removed 5 bases at V and 5 bases at J, leaving 4 bases unmatched. Per germline, CDR1 SNHLY and CDR2 FYNNEI. CDR3 length: 13 amino acids. DNA of the CDR3: TGTGCCAGCAGTCCAGGGGGCGGGGAGACCCAGTACTTC. This sequence encodes CASSPGGGETQYF. Together with reference TRBV2 and TRBJ2-5, the CDR3 gives the full variable domain: EPEVTQTPSHQVTQMGQEVILRCVPISNHLYFYWYRQILGQKVEFLVSFYNNEISEKSEIFDDQFSVERPDGSNFTLKIRSTKLEDSAMYFCASSPGGGETQYFGPGTRLLVL.

This clone was detected only once. The rearrangement links TRBV6-7 to TRBJ2-7; tentative D call: TRBD1 (6 bases). TRBV6-7 is noted as an ORF with a role that remains uncertain. The V gene lost 0 bases and the J gene lost 2 bases, with 17 bases spanning the gap. The CDR3 totals 17 residues. The CDR3 bases are TGTGCCAGCAGTTACTCGATGACCCGGGACACTACCTACGAGCAGTACTTC. It encodes CASSYSMTRDTTYEQYF.

The chain couples TRBV11-3 to TRBJ2-7, with 9 bases matching TRBD2. The V and J ends lost 4 bases and 7 bases, in that order; junction bases with no gene match: 17. Per the germline V gene, CDR1 is SGHNT and CDR2 is YENEEA. This CDR3 has 17 amino acids. The chain's CDR3 is CASSSPLRGRAFWEQYF. The DNA of the CDR3 is TGTGCCAGCAGCTCCCCTCTTCGCGGGAGGGCCTTCTGGGAGCAGTACTTC. Together with reference TRBV11-3 and TRBJ2-7, the CDR3 gives the full variable domain: EAGVVQSPRYKIIEKKQPVAFWCNPISGHNTLYWYLQNLGQGPELLIRYENEEAVDDSQLPKDRFSAERLKGVDSTLKIQPAELGDSAVYLCASSSPLRGRAFWEQYFGPGTRLTVT.

This clone was observed a single time. The chain couples TRBV11-3 to TRBJ1-1; 7 bases are a match to TRBD1. This CDR3 is built from 13 residues. J was trimmed by 4 bases and V by 7 bases; bases with no gene match: 6. CDR1 and CDR2 (germline): SGHNT, YENEEA. In nucleotides, the CDR3 is TGTGCCAGCACCTCAGGGGGTGGCACTGAAGCTTTCTTT. Translation: CASTSGGGTEAFF.

V and J are TRBV5-1 and TRBJ1-4; tentatively, D is TRBD1 (5 bases). V was cut by 3 bases and J by 1 base, with 16 bases left in between. This CDR3 is 17 amino acids long. CDR1 and CDR2 (germline): SGHRS, YFSETQ. CDR3 in DNA: TGCGCCAGCAGCTCCCGGCGGGGCGAGGGAACTAATGAAAAACTGTTTTTT. Translating it yields CASSSRRGEGTNEKLFF.

This clone occurred a few times. This chain links TRBV19 with TRBJ1-5; no firm D call. CDR1 LNHDA and CDR2 SQIVND come from the germline V gene (reference sequence). CDR3 size: 16 residues. Trimming left V 1 base short and J 4 bases short, with 14 bases between. The CDR3 region is CASSIVSGSPNQPQHF. Written as DNA, the CDR3 is TGTGCCAGTAGTATAGTTTCCGGGTCTCCTAATCAGCCCCAGCATTTT.

The chain has TRBV5-4 and TRBJ2-3, with D possibly matching TRBD1 (6 bases). The CDR3 loop spans 17 amino acids. The germline CDR1 and CDR2 sequences are SGHNT and YYREEE (reference sequence). The V gene lost 1 base and the J gene lost 2 bases, with 17 bases spanning the gap. CDR3 residues: CASSLFSGVGVTDTQYF. In DNA, the CDR3 is TGTGCCAGCAGCTTGTTCTCAGGGGTGGGGGTCACAGATACGCAGTATTTT.

The V gene is TRBV12-3 or TRBV12-4, the J gene TRBJ1-1; 7 nucleotides align to TRBD1. The length of the CDR3 is 13 residues. The V and J ends lost 6 bases and 4 bases, in that order; junction bases with no gene match: 5. The CDR3 DNA is TGTGCCAGCAGCCGAGACAGGGCCACTGAAGCTTTCTTT. Translation: CASSRDRATEAFF.

This chain joins TRBV2 and TRBJ2-7, with D tentatively TRBD1 (5 bases). This CDR3 is 15 amino acids long. CDR1 SNHLY and CDR2 FYNNEI come from the germline V gene. Trimming pared 0 bases from V and 0 bases from J, leaving 9 bases between. CDR3 protein: CASSEARQSSYEQYF. DNA for the CDR3: TGTGCCAGCAGTGAAGCCCGACAGAGCTCCTACGAGCAGTACTTC.

The V and J genes are TRBV3-1 (or the pseudogene TRBV3-2) and TRBJ1-2; unclear D gene. In germline, CDR1 is LGHDT, CDR2 YNNKEL (reference sequence). The CDR3 loop spans 16 amino acids. V was trimmed by 4 bases and J by 1 base, leaving 16 bases between them. CDR3 nucleotides: TGTGCCAGCAGCCTCCACTCGAAAGGCGGTAACTATGGCTACACCTTC. Its protein product is CASSLHSKGGNYGYTF.

This chain links TRBV20-1 with TRBJ2-1; TRBD2 matches at 11 bases. The CDR3 length is 14 residues. In germline, CDR1 is DFQATT, CDR2 SNEGSKA (reference sequence). V lost 3 bases, J lost 6 bases, and 4 bases stayed unmatched. This CDR3 is CSASLAGGANEQFF. The CDR3 coding sequence is TGCAGTGCTAGTTTAGCGGGAGGGGCCAATGAGCAGTTCTTC.

This sequence joins TRBV15 and TRBJ2-5; weak D call: TRBD2 (6 bases). CDR1 is LNHNV, CDR2 YYDKDF, per germline (reference sequence). The CDR3 runs 14 residues. V dropped 1 base and J dropped 3 bases, with 9 bases sitting between them. The CDR3: CATSRAGVEETQYF. Here the CDR3 DNA reads TGTGCCACCAGCAGAGCGGGGGTCGAAGAGACCCAGTACTTC.

The chain combines TRBV30 with TRBJ1-3, with unresolved D. Germline CDR1 is GTSNPN and CDR2 is SVGIG (reference sequence). The CDR3 is made up of 13 amino acids. Trimming shortened V by 3 bases and J by 6 bases, and 12 bases separated the two germline ends. CDR3 sequence reads: CAWRGRATNTIYF. CDR3 sequence (DNA): TGTGCCTGGAGGGGGAGGGCCACAAACACCATATATTTT.

The chain links TRBV5-1 to TRBJ2-5, with TRBD1 as a possible D gene (7 bases). The V end lost 4 bases, the J end lost 5 bases, and 15 bases lay between the germline ends. CDR3 length: 14 residues. Germline loops: CDR1 SGHRS, CDR2 YFSETQ. CDR3 coding DNA: TGCGCCAGCAGCCTAACGACAGGGAGGGAGACCCAGTACTTC. Protein product: CASSLTTGRETQYF.

This sequence joins TRBV29-1 and TRBJ1-1, with unresolved D. This CDR3 region has 14 residues. Trimming pared 0 bases from V and 5 bases from J, leaving 13 bases between. Germline CDR1 SQVTM, CDR2 ANQGSEA. As DNA, the CDR3 is TGCAGCGTTGAAGATCCTGTGCGAGAAACTGAAGCTTTCTTT. Translating gives CSVEDPVRETEAFF. The variable domain in full, with the rest retrieved from reference TRBV29-1 and TRBJ1-1, is SAVISQKPSRDICQRGTSLTIQCQVDSQVTMMFWYRQQPGQSLTLIATANQGSEATYESGFVIDKFPISRPNLTFSTLTVSNMSPEDSSIYLCSVEDPVRETEAFFGQGTRLTVV.

Only one count was recorded for this clone. V usage is TRBV4-1 and J usage is TRBJ1-1; D gene uncertain. The germline V gene has CDR1 MGHRA and CDR2 YSYEKL. The CDR3 is 16 amino acids. Trimming removed 1 base from V and 0 bases from J, with 12 bases in between. DNA of the CDR3: TGCGCCAGCAGCCAAGGGCCGGAGGGCCTGAACACTGAAGCTTTCTTT. It codes for CASSQGPEGLNTEAFF.

This clone was observed a few times. The chain employs TRBV5-1 and TRBJ2-4; 8 nucleotides align to TRBD1. The CDR3 contains 17 residues. The junction had 12 bases not matched to a gene; V was cut back by 4 bases and J by 3 bases. Looked up from germline, CDR1 is SGHRS and CDR2 is YFSETQ. CDR3 DNA: TGCGCCAGCAGCCCCTTCCCACAGGGGGGAAGCAAAAACATTCAGTACTTC. It yields the protein CASSPFPQGGSKNIQYF. The entire variable domain, with the rest obtained from reference TRBV5-1 and TRBJ2-4, is as follows: KAGVTQTPRYLIKTRGQQVTLSCSPISGHRSVSWYQQTPGQGLQFLFEYFSETQRNKGNFPGRFSGRQFSNSRSEMNVSTLELGDSALYLCASSPFPQGGSKNIQYFGAGTRLSVL.

The chain recombines TRBV18 with TRBJ2-3; 10 nucleotides agree with TRBD2. Germline values: CDR1 KGHSH, CDR2 LQKENI. Losses at the gene ends were 3 bases for V and 2 bases for J; bases not matched to a gene: 23. The CDR3 is made up of 22 amino acids. DNA of the CDR3: TGTGCCAGCTCACCCCCCGCACCTAAAGCTAACGAACTAGCGGGACACACAGATACGCAGTATTTT. This translates into CASSPPAPKANELAGHTDTQYF.

The chain carries TRBV11-2 and TRBJ2-4; TRBD1 aligns across 9 bases. The germline gives CDR1 SGHAT, CDR2 FQNNGV. The CDR3 extends over 16 amino acids. V lost 5 bases and J lost 5; bases outside the gene matches: 10. The CDR3 sequence: CASSRRRGQGENIQYF. In DNA, the CDR3 is TGTGCCAGCAGCCGAAGGAGGGGACAGGGCGAAAACATTCAGTACTTC.

This sequence joins TRBV5-6 and TRBJ1-2, with 11 bases matching TRBD1. The CDR3 length is 16 residues. Trimming at V came to 4 bases and at J to 7 bases, leaving 12 bases not matched to a gene. Germline values: CDR1 SGHDT, CDR2 YYEEEE. The CDR3 region is CASSPSGGQGAFGYTF. CDR3 nucleotides: TGTGCCAGCAGCCCGAGTGGCGGACAGGGGGCGTTTGGCTACACCTTC.

V is TRBV14 and J is TRBJ1-3, with 7 bases fitting TRBD1. This CDR3 has 16 residues. The germline V gene encodes CDR1 SGHDN and CDR2 FVKESK. Losses at the gene ends were 7 bases for V and 0 bases for J; bases not matched to a gene: 9. The CDR3 nucleotides read TGTGCCAGCAACCCGGGACAGCACCTCTCTGGAAACACCATATATTTT. Protein sequence: CASNPGQHLSGNTIYF. Variable domain in full (rest from reference TRBV14 and TRBJ1-3): EAGVTQFPSHSVIEKGQTVTLRCDPISGHDNLYWYRRVMGKEIKFLLHFVKESKQDESGMPNNRFLAERTGGTYSTLKVQPAELEDSGVYFCASNPGQHLSGNTIYFGEGSWLTVV.